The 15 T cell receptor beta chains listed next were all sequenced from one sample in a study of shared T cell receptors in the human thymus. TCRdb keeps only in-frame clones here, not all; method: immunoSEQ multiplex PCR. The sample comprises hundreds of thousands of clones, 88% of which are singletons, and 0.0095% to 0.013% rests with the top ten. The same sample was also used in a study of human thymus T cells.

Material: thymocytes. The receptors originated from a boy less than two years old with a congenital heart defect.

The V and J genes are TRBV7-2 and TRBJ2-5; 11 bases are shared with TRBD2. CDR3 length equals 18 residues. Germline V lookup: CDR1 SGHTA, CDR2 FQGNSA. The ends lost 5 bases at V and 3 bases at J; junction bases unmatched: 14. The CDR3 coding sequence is TGTGCCAGCAGCCCTGATTGCGGGACTAGCGGATTAAAAGAGACCCAGTACTTC. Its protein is CASSPDCGTSGLKETQYF.

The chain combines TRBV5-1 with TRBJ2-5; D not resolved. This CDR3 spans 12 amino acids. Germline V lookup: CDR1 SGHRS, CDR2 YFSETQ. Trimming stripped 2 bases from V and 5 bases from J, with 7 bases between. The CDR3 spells CASSLAWETQYF. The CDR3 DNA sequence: TGCGCCAGCAGCTTAGCGTGGGAGACCCAGTACTTC.

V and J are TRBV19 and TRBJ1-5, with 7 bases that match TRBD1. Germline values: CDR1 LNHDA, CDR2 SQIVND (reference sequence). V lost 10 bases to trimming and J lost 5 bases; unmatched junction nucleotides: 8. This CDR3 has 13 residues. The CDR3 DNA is TGTGCCATAGCGCAGGGGGGAGATCAGCCCCAGCATTTT. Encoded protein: CAIAQGGDQPQHF.

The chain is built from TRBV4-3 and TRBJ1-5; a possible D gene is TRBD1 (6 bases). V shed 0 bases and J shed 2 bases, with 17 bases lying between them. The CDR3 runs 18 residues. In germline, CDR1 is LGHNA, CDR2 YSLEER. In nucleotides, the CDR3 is TGCGCCAGCAGCCAAGATAGGGGGGCGGGGGCGCGCAATCAGCCCCAGCATTTT. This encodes CASSQDRGAGARNQPQHF.

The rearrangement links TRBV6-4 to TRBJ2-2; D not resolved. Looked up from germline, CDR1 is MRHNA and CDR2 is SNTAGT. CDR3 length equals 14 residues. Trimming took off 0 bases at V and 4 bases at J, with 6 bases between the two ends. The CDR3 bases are TGTGCCAGCAGTGACTCGATCGGCACCGGGGAGCTGTTTTTT. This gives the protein CASSDSIGTGELFF.

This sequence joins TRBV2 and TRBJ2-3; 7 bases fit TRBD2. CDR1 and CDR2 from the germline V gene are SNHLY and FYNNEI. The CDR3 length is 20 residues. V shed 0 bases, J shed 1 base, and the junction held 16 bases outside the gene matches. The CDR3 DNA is TGTGCCAGCAGTGAAGCGCCCCCCGCGGCGGGAGATGGGGGCACAGATACGCAGTATTTT. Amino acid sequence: CASSEAPPAAGDGGTDTQYF.

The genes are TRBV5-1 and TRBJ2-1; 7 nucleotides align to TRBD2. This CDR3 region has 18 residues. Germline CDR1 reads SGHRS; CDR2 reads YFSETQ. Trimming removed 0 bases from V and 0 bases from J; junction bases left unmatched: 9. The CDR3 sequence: CASSLAGKREASYNEQFF. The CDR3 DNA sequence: TGCGCCAGCAGCTTGGCCGGGAAACGGGAGGCCTCCTACAATGAGCAGTTCTTC.

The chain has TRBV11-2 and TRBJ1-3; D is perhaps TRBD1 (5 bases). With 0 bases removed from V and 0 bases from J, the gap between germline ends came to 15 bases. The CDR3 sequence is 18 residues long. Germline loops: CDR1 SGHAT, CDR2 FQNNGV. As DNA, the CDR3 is TGTGCCAGCAGCTTAGATGGGCCGGCCAGGGACTCTGGAAACACCATATATTTT. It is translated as CASSLDGPARDSGNTIYF.

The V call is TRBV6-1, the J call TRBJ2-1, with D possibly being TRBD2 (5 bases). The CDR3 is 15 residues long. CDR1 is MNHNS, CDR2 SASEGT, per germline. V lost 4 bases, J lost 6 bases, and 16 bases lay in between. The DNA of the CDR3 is TGTGCCAGCAGTGGGTGGACTCCCATAGCCAATGAGCAGTTCTTC. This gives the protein CASSGWTPIANEQFF.

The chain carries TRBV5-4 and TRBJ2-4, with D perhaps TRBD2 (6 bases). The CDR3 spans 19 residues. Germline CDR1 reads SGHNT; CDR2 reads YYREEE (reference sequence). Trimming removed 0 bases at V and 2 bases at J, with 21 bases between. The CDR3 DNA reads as TGTGCCAGCAGCTTGGTAGCAGGGAGGCCCCCTCTACCCAAAAACATTCAGTACTTC. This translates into CASSLVAGRPPLPKNIQYF.

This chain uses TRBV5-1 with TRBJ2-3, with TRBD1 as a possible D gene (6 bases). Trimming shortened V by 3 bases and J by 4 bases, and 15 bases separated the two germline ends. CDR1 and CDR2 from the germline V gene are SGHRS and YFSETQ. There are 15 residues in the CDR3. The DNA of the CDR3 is TGCGCCAGCAGCTACCACAGGGCCAGCTCAGATACGCAGTATTTT. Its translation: CASSYHRASSDTQYF.

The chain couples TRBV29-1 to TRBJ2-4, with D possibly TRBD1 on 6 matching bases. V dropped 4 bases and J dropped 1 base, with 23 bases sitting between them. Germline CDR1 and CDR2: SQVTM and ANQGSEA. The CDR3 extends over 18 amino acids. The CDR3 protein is CSVVTEGHPGLAKNIQYF. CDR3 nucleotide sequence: TGCAGCGTTGTGACCGAGGGACACCCGGGGTTGGCCAAAAACATTCAGTACTTC.

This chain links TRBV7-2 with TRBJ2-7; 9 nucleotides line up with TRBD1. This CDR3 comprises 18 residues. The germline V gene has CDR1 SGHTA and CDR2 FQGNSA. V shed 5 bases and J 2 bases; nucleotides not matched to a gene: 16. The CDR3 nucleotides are TGTGCCAGCAGCCCGGGACAGGGTGGTCTAGCGGATGCCTACGAGCAGTACTTC. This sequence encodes CASSPGQGGLADAYEQYF.

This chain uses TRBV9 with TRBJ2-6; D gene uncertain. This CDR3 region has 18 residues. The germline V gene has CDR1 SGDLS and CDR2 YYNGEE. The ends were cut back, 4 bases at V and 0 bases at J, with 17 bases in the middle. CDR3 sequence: CASSSPYSPLSGANVLTF. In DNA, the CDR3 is TGTGCCAGCAGCTCACCCTACAGCCCCCTCTCTGGGGCCAACGTCCTGACTTTC.

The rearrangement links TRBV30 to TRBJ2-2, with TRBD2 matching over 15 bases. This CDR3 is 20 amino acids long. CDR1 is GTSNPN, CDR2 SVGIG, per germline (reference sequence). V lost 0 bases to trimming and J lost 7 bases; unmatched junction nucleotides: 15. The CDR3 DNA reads TGTGCCTGGAGTGTAGGGACTAGCGGGAGGAGGCCCCCGAATGGCGGGGAGCTGTTTTTT. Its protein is CAWSVGTSGRRPPNGGELFF.